The 18 T cell receptor beta chains below come from one sample, sequenced in a study of cytomegalovirus exposure and HLA in healthy donors. PCR was performed using 60 Vbeta and 13 Jbeta primers. Clones were sequenced by immunoSEQ multiplex PCR, and TCRdb holds only the in-frame ones, with some missing. The sample records 130,000 to 150,000 clones, around 76% being singletons. The material sequenced was PBMCs. Receptors were obtained from a young man in good health and CMV-seronegative.

A note on this clone: At one end, the junction sequence differs from germline, possibly due to a read error. V usage is TRBV28 and J usage is TRBJ2-7; possibly TRBD1 for D (6 bases). The CDR3 length is 14 residues. Germline V gene lookup returns CDR1 MDHEN and CDR2 SYDVKM. The DNA for the CDR3 is TGTGCCAGCAGAGTGCAGGGGACCCTCTACGAGCGGTACTTC. Translated, it gives CASRVQGTLYERYF.

V is TRBV9 and J is TRBJ2-7, with D tentatively TRBD2 (8 bases). Germline V CDR1 and CDR2: SGDLS, YYNGEE. This CDR3 region has 15 residues. The V end was cut by 3 bases, the J end by 7 bases, with 20 bases between. The CDR3 DNA follows: TGTGCCAGCAGCGCGGGGGGGCAGGGGGGATTGGAGCAGTACTTC. This encodes CASSAGGQGGLEQYF.

This chain joins TRBV19 and TRBJ1-4, with D possibly being TRBD1 (6 bases). This CDR3 has 19 residues. Germline V gene sequence: CDR1 LNHDA, CDR2 SQIVND (reference sequence). V was trimmed by 5 bases and J by 0 bases, leaving 22 bases between them. CDR3 bases: TGTGCCAGTAGTCTGCGATTCCGGACAGCCTACACAACTAATGAAAAACTGTTTTTT. The encoded protein is CASSLRFRTAYTTNEKLFF.

Only one count was recorded for this clone. The chain links TRBV5-1 to TRBJ1-2; tentatively, D is TRBD1 (5 bases). The CDR3 covers 13 residues. Germline V gene sequence: CDR1 SGHRS, CDR2 YFSETQ. The V end lost 0 bases, the J end lost 3 bases, and 6 bases lay between the germline ends. The CDR3 DNA reads TGCGCCAGCAGCTTGGAAGGGGACTATGGCTACACCTTC. Amino acid sequence: CASSLEGDYGYTF.

The chain has TRBV27 and TRBJ2-7; TRBD2 agrees at 8 bases. V shed 3 bases and J 3 bases; nucleotides not matched to a gene: 1. The CDR3 sequence is 13 residues long. CDR1 is MNHEY and CDR2 is SMNVEV in the germline V gene (reference sequence). DNA of the CDR3: TGTGCCAGCAGTTTTACTAGCGGCTACGAGCAGTACTTC. Encoded protein: CASSFTSGYEQYF.

The chain links TRBV2 to TRBJ2-1; D might be TRBD1 (5 bases). CDR1 and CDR2 (germline): SNHLY, FYNNEI. This CDR3 spans 12 amino acids. Trimming removed 2 bases at V and 10 bases at J, with 9 bases between. This CDR3 reads CASSERAGEQFF. DNA of the CDR3: TGTGCCAGCAGTGAAAGGGCAGGGGAGCAGTTCTTC. The full variable domain, its missing parts supplied by reference TRBV2 and TRBJ2-1, is EPEVTQTPSHQVTQMGQEVILRCVPISNHLYFYWYRQILGQKVEFLVSFYNNEISEKSEIFDDQFSVERPDGSNFTLKIRSTKLEDSAMYFCASSERAGEQFFGPGTRLTVL.

In its sample, this clone was seen once. The gene calls are TRBV7-9 and TRBJ2-7; 8 bases line up with TRBD1. Germline CDR1 is SEHNR and CDR2 is FQNEAQ (reference sequence). V shed 0 bases, J shed 5 bases, and the junction held 15 bases outside the gene matches. The CDR3 totals 18 residues. CDR3 coding DNA: TGTGCCAGCAGCTTAGCGTCCCACCGGGACAGGATCGTCCACGAGCAGTACTTC. Translating gives CASSLASHRDRIVHEQYF.

This chain links TRBV2 with TRBJ2-2, with TRBD1 as a possible D gene (5 bases). Deletions cut 7 bases from V and 3 bases from J, with 9 bases between. The CDR3 has 13 residues. Germline-derived CDR1 and CDR2 are SNHLY and FYNNEI. The CDR3 reads CASNQGYTGELFF. CDR3 DNA: TGTGCCAGCAATCAGGGTTACACCGGGGAGCTGTTTTTT.

This rearrangement joins TRBV29-1 to TRBJ1-1; D gene uncertain. The CDR3 is made up of 13 amino acids. CDR1 SQVTM and CDR2 ANQGSEA come from the germline V gene. Trimming stripped 2 bases from V and 5 bases from J, with 12 bases between. In DNA, the CDR3 is TGCAGCGTTGAAAACCTGGGAGGGACTGAAGCTTTCTTT. Translation: CSVENLGGTEAFF.

This chain uses TRBV30 with TRBJ2-7, with TRBD1 as a possible D gene (6 bases). The germline V and J ends were trimmed by 1 base and 2 bases, with 12 bases remaining between them. This CDR3 is built from 14 residues. Germline CDR1 and CDR2: GTSNPN and SVGIG (reference sequence). The CDR3 nucleotides are TGTGCCTGGAGTGGCCCAGGGGCGGCCTACGAGCAGTACTTC. Translated, it gives CAWSGPGAAYEQYF.

The rearrangement links TRBV7-9 to TRBJ2-1; D not resolved. V shed 5 bases and J shed 5 bases, with 10 bases lying between them. The V gene's germline CDR1 is SEHNR and CDR2 FQNEAQ (reference sequence). The CDR3 consists of 13 residues. This chain's CDR3 is CASSLLVNNEQFF. CDR3 sequence (DNA): TGTGCCAGCAGCCTTCTAGTAAACAATGAGCAGTTCTTC.

The chain is built from TRBV7-9 and TRBJ1-1; D is undetermined. Germline CDR1 is SEHNR and CDR2 is FQNEAQ (reference sequence). The CDR3 contains 13 residues. V dropped 5 bases and J dropped 0 bases, with 7 bases sitting between them. The CDR3 DNA sequence: TGTGCCAGCAGCCGGGAGCTGAACACTGAAGCTTTCTTT. Encoded protein: CASSRELNTEAFF.

CDR3 in DNA: TGTGCCAGCAGCTTCGGACTAGCGGGAGGGAACACCGGGGAGCTGTTTTTT. It yields the protein CASSFGLAGGNTGELFF. The J gene is TRBJ2-2, the V gene TRBV11-2; TRBD2 agrees at 14 bases. The V gene's germline CDR1 is SGHAT and CDR2 FQNNGV. The V and J ends lost 3 bases and 1 base, in that order; junction bases with no gene match: 1. This CDR3 contains 17 residues.

Note on this clone: Other DNA sequences of this sample code for an identical CDR3. This chain joins TRBV9 and TRBJ2-5; D might be TRBD1 (5 bases). The length of the CDR3 is 13 residues. Trimming took 0 bases from V and 4 from J, leaving 7 bases between them. Germline V gives CDR1 SGDLS, CDR2 YYNGEE. The chain's CDR3 is CASSVATGETQYF. The CDR3 coding sequence is TGTGCCAGCAGCGTAGCTACAGGAGAGACCCAGTACTTC.

The gene calls are TRBV19 and TRBJ1-5, with 7 bases aligning to TRBD1. V shed 6 bases, J shed 5 bases, and the junction held 13 bases outside the gene matches. Germline loops: CDR1 LNHDA, CDR2 SQIVND (reference sequence). The CDR3 has 16 residues. The CDR3 sequence: CASSPLRDRSDQPQHF. DNA of the CDR3: TGTGCCAGTAGCCCCCTCCGGGACAGATCCGATCAGCCCCAGCATTTT.

The chain employs TRBV5-6 and TRBJ1-2; D gene unclear. V gave up 2 bases and J gave up 4 bases, with 9 bases separating them. CDR3 size: 13 residues. Germline assignment: CDR1 SGHDT and CDR2 YYEEEE. In nucleotides, the CDR3 is TGTGCCAGCAGCTTTAGAGGCCCCTATGGCTACACCTTC. Translating it yields CASSFRGPYGYTF.

As DNA, the CDR3 is TGTGCCAGCAGCTTGGGGACAGGGGCCTCCATCGAGCAGTACTTC. Translating gives CASSLGTGASIEQYF. The genes are TRBV5-6 and TRBJ2-7, with TRBD1 matching over 9 bases. The CDR3 totals 15 residues. Germline V gene sequence: CDR1 SGHDT, CDR2 YYEEEE. The V segment lost 0 bases and the J segment 6 bases; nucleotides outside the gene matches: 7.

J is TRBJ2-1 and V is TRBV9, with TRBD2 identical over 8 bases. Trimming removed 4 bases from V and 0 bases from J; junction bases left unmatched: 6. CDR3 length: 16 residues. Germline values: CDR1 SGDLS, CDR2 YYNGEE. The CDR3 region is CASSNKRGRSYNEQFF. The DNA of the CDR3 is TGTGCCAGCAGCAACAAGCGGGGGCGCTCCTACAATGAGCAGTTCTTC.